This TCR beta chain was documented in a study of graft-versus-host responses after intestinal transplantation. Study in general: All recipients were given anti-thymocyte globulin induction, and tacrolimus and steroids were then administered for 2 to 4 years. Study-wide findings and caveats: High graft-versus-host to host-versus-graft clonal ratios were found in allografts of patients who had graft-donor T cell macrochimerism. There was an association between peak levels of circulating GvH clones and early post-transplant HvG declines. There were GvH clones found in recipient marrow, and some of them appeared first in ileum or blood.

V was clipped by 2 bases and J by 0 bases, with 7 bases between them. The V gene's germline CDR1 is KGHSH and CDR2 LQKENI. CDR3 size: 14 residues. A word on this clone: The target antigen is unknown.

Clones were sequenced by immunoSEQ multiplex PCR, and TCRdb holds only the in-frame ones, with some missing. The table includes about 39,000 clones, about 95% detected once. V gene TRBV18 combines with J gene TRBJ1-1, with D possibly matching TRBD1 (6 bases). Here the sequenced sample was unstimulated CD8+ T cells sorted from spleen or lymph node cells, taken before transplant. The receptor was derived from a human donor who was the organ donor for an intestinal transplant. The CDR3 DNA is TGTGCCAGCTCACCAGGGGGCATGAACACTGAAGCTTTCTTT. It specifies CASSPGGMNTEAFF.